This T cell receptor beta chain is drawn from a study of T-cell reconstitution after alpha-beta-depleted transplantation in children. Points from the study as a whole: Several hundred rapidly expanded clones from non-depleted graft cells reportedly supplied alpha-beta T cells about two months post-transplant. Newly produced T cells mostly accounted for T-cell counts and diversity one year post-transplant.

Preparation of the TCRbeta library was carried out with unique molecular identifiers. TCRdb re-called the PCR reads through MiXCR, storing one row per CDR3 protein. The sample holds roughly 100,000 distinct CDR3 sequences, around 6.1% seen once. This clonotype came up many times. Its target is unknown. This CDR3 has 15 amino acids. Trimming removed 6 bases from V and 0 bases from J, with 15 bases in between. From germline, CDR1 is DFQATT and CDR2 SNEGSKA (reference sequence). The chain recombines TRBV20-1 with TRBJ2-4; a weak D match, TRBD1 (6 bases). The sequencing here drew on PBMCs, mostly from graft donor cells, taken 60 days after TCRalphabeta/CD19-depleted stem cell transplant. This receptor was obtained from a female patient aged 2-9 years who had a stem cell transplant for Fanconi anemia, so the T cells may come from the graft donor. CDR3 protein: CSARGQTLAKNIQYF. The CDR3, as DNA: TGCAGTGCCCGAGGACAGACCTTAGCCAAAAACATTCAGTACTTC.